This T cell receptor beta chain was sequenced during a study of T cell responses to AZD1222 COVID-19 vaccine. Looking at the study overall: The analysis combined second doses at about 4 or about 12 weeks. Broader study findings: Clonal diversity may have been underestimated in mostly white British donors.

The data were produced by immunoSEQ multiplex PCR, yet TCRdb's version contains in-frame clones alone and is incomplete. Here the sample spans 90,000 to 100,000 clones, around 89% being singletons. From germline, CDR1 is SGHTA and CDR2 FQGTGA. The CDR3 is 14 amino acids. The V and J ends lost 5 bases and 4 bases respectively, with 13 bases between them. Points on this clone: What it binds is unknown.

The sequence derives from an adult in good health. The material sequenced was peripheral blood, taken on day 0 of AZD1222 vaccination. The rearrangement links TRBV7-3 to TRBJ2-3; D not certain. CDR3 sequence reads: CASSPTVLADTQYF. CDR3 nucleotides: TGTGCCAGCAGCCCAACGGTTCTAGCAGATACGCAGTATTTT.